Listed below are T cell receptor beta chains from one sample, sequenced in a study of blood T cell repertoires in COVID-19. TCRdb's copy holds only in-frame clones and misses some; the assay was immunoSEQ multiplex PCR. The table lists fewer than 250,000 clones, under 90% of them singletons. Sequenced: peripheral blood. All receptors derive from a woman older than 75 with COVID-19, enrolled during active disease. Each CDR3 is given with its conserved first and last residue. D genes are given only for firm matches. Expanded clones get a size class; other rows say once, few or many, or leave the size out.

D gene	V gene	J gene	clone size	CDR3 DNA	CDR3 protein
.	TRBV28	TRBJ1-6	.	TGTGCCAGCAGTTTAGGGAGCTCCTATAATTCACCCCTCCACTTT	CASSLGSSYNSPLHF
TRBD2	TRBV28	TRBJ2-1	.	TGTGCCAGCAGTTTATTGGTCAGTGGTCTAGCGGCCTACAATGAGCAGTTCTTC	CASSLLVSGLAAYNEQFF
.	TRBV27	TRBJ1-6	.	TGTGCCAGCAGTTTAAGGGTGCAGGGAGGTAATTCACCCCTCCACTTT	CASSLRVQGGNSPLHF
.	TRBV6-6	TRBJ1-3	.	TGTGCCAGCACCGTAACGGGAACCACCGGAAACACCATATATTTT	CASTVTGTTGNTIYF
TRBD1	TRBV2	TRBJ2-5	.	TGTGCCAGCAGTGTGACAGGGAACAAAGAGACCCAGTACTTC	CASSVTGNKETQYF
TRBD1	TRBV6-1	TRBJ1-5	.	TGTGCCAGCAACCCCGGGACAGACAATCAGCCCCAGCATTTT	CASNPGTDNQPQHF
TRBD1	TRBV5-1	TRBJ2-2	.	TGCGCCAGCAGCTTGGAGGGGGCCACCGGGGAGCTGTTTTTT	CASSLEGATGELFF
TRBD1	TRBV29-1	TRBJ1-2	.	TGCAGCGTTGGACAGGGGCTCTACACCTTC	CSVGQGLYTF
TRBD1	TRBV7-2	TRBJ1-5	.	TGTGCCAGCAGCTCGCAGACAGGGTACAATCAGCCCCAGCATTTT	CASSSQTGYNQPQHF
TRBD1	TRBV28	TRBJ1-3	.	TGTGCCAGCAGTCCTGGCGGGACAGCAAACACCATATATTTT	CASSPGGTANTIYF
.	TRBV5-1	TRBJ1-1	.	TGCGCCAGCAGCTTACTCCAAGGACCCTTGAAGGGGGAAGCTTTCTTT	CASSLLQGPLKGEAFF
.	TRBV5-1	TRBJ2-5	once	TGCGCCAGCAGCTTTGAGGTGGAGACCCAGTACTTC	CASSFEVETQYF
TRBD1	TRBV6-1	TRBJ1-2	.	TGTGCCAGCAGTGAAACGGCTACAGGGGGACTCTATGGCTACACCTTC	CASSETATGGLYGYTF
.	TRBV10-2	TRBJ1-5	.	TGCGCCAGCAGTGAACAAGGCAATCAGCCCCAGCATTTT	CASSEQGNQPQHF
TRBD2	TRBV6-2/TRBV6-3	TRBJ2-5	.	TGTGCCAGCAGTCGGCCGGGACTAGCGGAAGAGACCCAGTACTTC	CASSRPGLAEETQYF
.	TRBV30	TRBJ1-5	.	TGTGCCTGGAGGGGGCAGGGAGGCCAGCCCCAGCATTTT	CAWRGQGGQPQHF
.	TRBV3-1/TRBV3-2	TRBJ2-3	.	TGTGCCAGCAGCCACGGGGGGCGCACAGATACGCAGTATTTT	CASSHGGRTDTQYF
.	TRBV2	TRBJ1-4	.	TGTGCCAGCAGGGCAGGGGACAAAAAACTGTTTTTT	CASRAGDKKLFF
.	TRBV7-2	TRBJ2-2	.	TGTGCCAGCAGCTTAGTTAGGGGCCCGAACACCGGGGAGCTGTTTTTT	CASSLVRGPNTGELFF
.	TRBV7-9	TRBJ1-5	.	TGTGCCAGCAGCCTGGACGGAGGAGGACAGCCCCAGCATTTT	CASSLDGGGQPQHF
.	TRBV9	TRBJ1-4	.	TGTGCCAGCAGCGTAGGCGGGTTAACTAATGAAAAACTGTTTTTT	CASSVGGLTNEKLFF
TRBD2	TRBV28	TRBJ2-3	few	TGTGCCAGCAGCTCCAGCGGGGGCATAGGAGATACGCAGTATTTT	CASSSSGGIGDTQYF
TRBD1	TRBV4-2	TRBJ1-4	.	TGTGCCAGCAGCCAAGACTTCAGGGGGGATGCACCCGAAAAACTGTTTTTT	CASSQDFRGDAPEKLFF
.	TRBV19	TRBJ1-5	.	TGTGCCAGTTCTCTGACATCCCTTGATCAGCCCCAGCATTTT	CASSLTSLDQPQHF
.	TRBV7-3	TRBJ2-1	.	TGTGCCAGCAGCTCAGGTCCAAAGGAGCAGTTCTTC	CASSSGPKEQFF
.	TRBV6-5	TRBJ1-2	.	TGTGCCAGCAGCCGGGACGGACTAAACTATGGCTACACCTTC	CASSRDGLNYGYTF
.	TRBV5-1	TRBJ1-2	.	TGCGCCAGCACCTCCAGGGTACAGGAAGGCTACACCTTC	CASTSRVQEGYTF
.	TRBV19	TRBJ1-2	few	TGTGCCAGTAGTATAGATCCGGGACCTAGCGCTGGCTACACCTTC	CASSIDPGPSAGYTF
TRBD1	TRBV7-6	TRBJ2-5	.	TGTGCCAGCAGCTCGTCCGACCAGGGGGCTAGGCCCGAGACCCAGTACTTC	CASSSSDQGARPETQYF